This T cell receptor (beta chain) appears in the sequencing data of a study of T cells in Graves' hyperthyroidism and ophthalmopathy. Study context: Before any treatment, at initial diagnosis, peripheral blood was collected. General observations from the study: The authors' 13 V-J model separated ophthalmopathy from stable hyperthyroidism.

J was trimmed by 6 bases and V by 5 bases; bases with no gene match: 6. In germline, CDR1 is KGHSH, CDR2 LQKENI. The CDR3 runs to 13 residues. Ten or more counts support this clonotype. Its specificity is unknown. Recently diagnosed hyperthyroidism of less than 2 months' duration affected patients aged 18 to 65. Exclusions: uncontrolled infection, other autoimmune disease, pregnancy, lactation. Regions amplified from RNA transcripts were the TCR beta CDR3 regions. RT-PCR in the first round (using the HTBI primer set) targeted the TCR CDR3. TCRdb redid the calling of the multiplex PCR reads with MiXCR, one entry per CDR3 protein. The table has about 360,000 distinct CDR3 sequences, approximately 13% seen once.

Sequencing was performed on blood. This chain uses TRBV18 with TRBJ1-1, with 7 bases matching TRBD1. This sequence originates from a woman between 18 and 29 years old with Graves' hyperthyroidism. CDR3 protein: CASSGTVIPEAFF. The CDR3 DNA sequence: TGTGCCAGCTCAGGGACAGTCATACCTGAAGCTTTCTTT.